The present T cell receptor (beta chain) was sequenced within a study of shared clonotypes between healthy human individuals. CD8 memory combined CD45RO+ cells with CCR7-negative CD45RA+ TemRA cells. Per the original methods: There were no quality scores in the junction-only immunoSEQ sequences, so filtering differed. TCRdb's table, derived via immunoSEQ multiplex PCR, lists solely in-frame clones and lacks some. V and J calls and clone size follow that table, whereas D and trimming were derived from the DNA. The sample records around 100,000 clones, 67% being singletons. In germline, CDR1 is MDHEN, CDR2 SYDVKM. The CDR3 runs 12 residues.

Specimen: memory CD8+ T cells sorted from blood. Indicated subset: CD45RO+ cells pooled with CCR7-negative TemRA cells. The source is a woman aged 30 to 39 in good health. The rearrangement joins TRBV28 to TRBJ2-5; TRBD1 matches 9 bases. The J call may be faulty, since TRBJ2-7 better matches the DNA end. The CDR3 protein is CATETGGYEQYF. The CDR3 coding sequence is TGTGCCACCGAGACAGGGGGCTACGAGCAGTACTTC.